This record covers a single T cell receptor (beta chain). Its antigen is currently unknown. The data were obtained in a study of post-analysis software for immune sequencing data. Study-wide context: Disease trajectories encompassed relapsing-remitting, secondary progressive and progressive-relapsing multiple sclerosis.

Built from TCR beta cDNA, the libraries had unique molecular identifiers in them. When about 1 to 11 million T cells were used, they gave hundreds of thousands of cDNA molecules. TCRdb reprocessed the PCR reads with MiXCR, giving one entry per CDR3 protein. The table records hundreds of thousands of distinct CDR3 sequences, roughly three fifths of them present only once. The study's findings and limits: The study found significantly lower normalized Chao1 diversity in multiple sclerosis patients than in controls.

The TCR sequence derives from a girl aged 2-9 years with multiple sclerosis. Sequencing used blood.

DNA for the CDR3: TGCAGTGGAACGGCGAGCTCCTACAATGAGCAGTTCTTC. Its protein product is CSGTASSYNEQFF. The J gene is TRBJ2-1, the V gene TRBV20-1; D is undetermined. V was clipped by 7 bases and J by 0 bases, with 10 bases between them. The CDR3 covers 13 residues. CDR1 is DFQATT and CDR2 is SNEGSKA in the germline V gene (reference sequence).